This TCR beta chain is from a study of tumor-infiltrating lymphocytes in primary liver carcinoma. The authors made TCR beta cDNA from 400 to 550 ng total RNA with a constant-region primer. Modified slightly, ARM-PCR produced TCR beta libraries over three nested multiplex PCR rounds. Running 10 cycles apiece, the first two PCR rounds relied on TRBV1-TRBV30 forward primers together with a C-beta reverse primer. Each CDR3 protein is one row after TCRdb ran MiXCR on the multiplex PCR reads. The table records 90,000 to 150,000 distinct CDR3 sequences, roughly 75% of them present only once. Extraction of RNA together with DNA used about 18-31 mg of unsorted bulk tissue. This clonotype was observed a single time. This CDR3 region has 18 residues. Germline CDR1 reads SQVTM; CDR2 reads ANQGSEA. Trimming at V came to 1 base and at J to 1 base, leaving 14 bases not matched to a gene.

Material for sequencing was tumor-adjacent normal liver tissue. This sequence was found in a woman aged 55-69 years with primary liver carcinoma and hepatitis B virus infection. The rearrangement uses TRBV29-1 and TRBJ2-3; 7 bases are a match to TRBD2. In nucleotides, the CDR3 is TGCAGCGTTGAAGCCCGATCCCTGGCGGGGGTATGCACAGATACGCAGTATTTT. Translation: CSVEARSLAGVCTDTQYF.